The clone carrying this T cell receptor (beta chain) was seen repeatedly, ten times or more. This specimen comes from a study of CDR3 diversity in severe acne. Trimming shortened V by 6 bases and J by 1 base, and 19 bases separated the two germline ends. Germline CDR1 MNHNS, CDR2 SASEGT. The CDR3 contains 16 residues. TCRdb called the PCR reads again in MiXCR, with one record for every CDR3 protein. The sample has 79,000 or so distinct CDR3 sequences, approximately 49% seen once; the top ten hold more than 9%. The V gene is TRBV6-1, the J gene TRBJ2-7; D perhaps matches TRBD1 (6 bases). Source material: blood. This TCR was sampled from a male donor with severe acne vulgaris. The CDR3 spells CASRPPPGTRSYEQYV. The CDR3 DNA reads TGTGCCAGCAGGCCCCCACCCGGGACAAGGTCCTACGAGCAGTACGTC.